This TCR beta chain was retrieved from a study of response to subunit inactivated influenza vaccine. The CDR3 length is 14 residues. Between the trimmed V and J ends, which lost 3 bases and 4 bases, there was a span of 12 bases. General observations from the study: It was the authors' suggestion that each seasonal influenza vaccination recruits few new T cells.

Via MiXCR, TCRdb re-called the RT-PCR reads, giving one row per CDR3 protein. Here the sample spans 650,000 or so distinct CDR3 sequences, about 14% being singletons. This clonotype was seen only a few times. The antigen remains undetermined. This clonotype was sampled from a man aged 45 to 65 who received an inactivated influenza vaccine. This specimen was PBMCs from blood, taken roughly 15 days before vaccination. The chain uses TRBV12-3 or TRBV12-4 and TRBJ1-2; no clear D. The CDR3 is CASSFRTPSYGYTF. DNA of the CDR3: TGTGCCAGCAGTTTTCGTACACCCTCCTATGGCTACACCTTC.